This T cell receptor beta chain stems from a study of blood T cell repertoires in COVID-19 (dated by TCRdb to the early 2020s). Notes on the research overall: Samples from collaborators originated in the United States, Italy and Spain and spanned both the acute and convalescent phases of COVID-19. The material from the prospective study consisted of cDNA or gDNA derived from T cells, B-cell-depleted T cells, or PBMCs. The dataset comprised deeply sampled blood TCRbeta repertoires from subjects exposed to, actively infected with, or recovered from COVID-19. The repertoires were made available in a free public database intended to serve as a resource for research on the immune response to SARS-CoV-2. Samples came from the ongoing ImmuneRACE study (first 160 participants) plus 1,254 subjects from 6 global collaborators. A de-identified subject ID, COVID-19 status, age in years and sex were almost always included in the sample metadata. Where HLA class I and class II types were available, the types were taken from metadata supplied by the sample provider, not from assay-based typing.

This clone appeared many times. This clone's antigen is unknown. No base quality values were provided; no much bigger clone lies one nucleotide off. TCRbeta CDR3 regions were amplified from genomic DNA by means of the immunoSEQ Assay, a bias-controlled multiplex PCR. As for the original processing: Within the assay, amplification of reference gene primers was used to estimate how many nucleated cells each sample contained. To quantify the absolute abundance of each unique TCRbeta CDR3 rearrangement, sequence reads were collapsed and filtered. For each sample, productive Simpson clonality was calculated by taking the square root of Simpson's diversity index across productive rearrangements. The table was pulled from immuneACCESS by TCRdb, which kept in-frame rearrangements only. Such tables lose some clones; where checked, under half of the loss comes from unresolved V genes, and the rest has no known cause. V and J calls and clone size are those listed in that table; D and trimming were worked out from the DNA. This sample is represented by fewer than 300,000 clones; over 65% of them were singletons. The ten most abundant clones make up approximately 3.2% of the sample.

The collaborating institutions used their own protocols to collect whole blood in K2EDTA tubes. For TCRbeta analysis, collaborators shipped samples in one of three forms: frozen whole blood, isolated PBMCs, or DNA extracted from either of those sample types. Counted from cysteine to phenylalanine, this CDR3 has 15 amino acids. Only CDR3 DNA remains: 45 bases, in frame from the first base. V is trimmed back by 6 bases and J by 8 bases, and the junction contains 15 bases that no gene match accounts for. As encoded in the germline V gene (reference sequence), CDR1 is SEHNR while CDR2 is FQNEAQ. Results and caveats for the whole study, not just this receptor: The quantity of clinical and demographic metadata differed by source and by participant and was supplied without curation.

Sequencing was done on a sample of peripheral blood. The V gene is TRBV7-9 and the J gene is TRBJ1-2, and TRBD1 aligns with 7 junction nucleotides. The clonotype comes from an elderly woman with acute or convalescent COVID-19. This receptor has the CDR3 CASRQQGTHERGYTF. Read as DNA, the sequence is TGTGCCAGCAGACAACAGGGGACACACGAAAGAGGCTACACCTTC.